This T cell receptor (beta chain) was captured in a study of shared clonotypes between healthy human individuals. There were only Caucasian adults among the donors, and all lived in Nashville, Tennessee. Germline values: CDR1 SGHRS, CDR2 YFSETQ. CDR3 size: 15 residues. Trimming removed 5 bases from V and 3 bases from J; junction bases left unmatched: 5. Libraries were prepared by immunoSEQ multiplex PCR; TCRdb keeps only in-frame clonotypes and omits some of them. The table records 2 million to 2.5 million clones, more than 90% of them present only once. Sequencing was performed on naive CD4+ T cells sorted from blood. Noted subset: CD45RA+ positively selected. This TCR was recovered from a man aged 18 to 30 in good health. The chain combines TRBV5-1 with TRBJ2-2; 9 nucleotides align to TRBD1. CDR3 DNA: TGCGCCAGCAGAGGACAGGGGTCGGACACCGGGGAGCTGTTTTTT. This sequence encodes CASRGQGSDTGELFF.